This T cell receptor (beta chain) comes out of a study of breast tumors, draining lymph nodes, adjacent tissues. Study-level points and caveats: Compared with basal-like, luminal-like tumors shared significantly more repertoire with nontumor tissue. Tumors had less TCR diversity than lymph nodes, more than nontumor tissue.

In this sample, this clonotype turned up many times. Its target is unknown. Axillary draining lymph nodes of breast cancer patients supplied the node samples. This CDR3 is 13 amino acids long. V was clipped by 2 bases and J by 6 bases, with 11 bases between them. Germline-derived CDR1 and CDR2 are KGHSH and LQKENI. TCRdb redid the calling of the multiplex PCR reads with MiXCR, one entry per CDR3 protein. This table has over 200,000 distinct CDR3 sequences, approximately 30% appearing once. This chain links TRBV18 with TRBJ2-7, with no clear D. The material sequenced was axillary lymph node tissue. This receptor was obtained from a female donor with breast cancer. Some clones in this sample may be carry-over from other donors' samples. The CDR3 region has the DNA TGTGCCAGCTCACCAGTCCTCTCGACCGAGCAGTACTTC. The encoded protein is CASSPVLSTEQYF. Using reference TRBV18 and TRBJ2-7 for the parts outside the CDR3, the full variable domain is NAGVMQNPRHLVRRRGQEARLRCSPMKGHSHVYWYRQLPEEGLKFMVYLQKENIIDESGMPKERFSAEFPKEGPSILRIQQVVRGDSAAYFCASSPVLSTEQYFGPGTRLTVT.